The text below deals with one T cell receptor (beta chain). This entry comes from a study of blood T cell repertoires in COVID-19. Whole-study context: Some COVID-19 samples were acute and others convalescent; all came from the United States, Italy and Spain.

As handled by the study authors: For nucleated cells, counts were estimated from reference gene primer amplification. Libraries were prepared by immunoSEQ multiplex PCR; TCRdb keeps only in-frame clonotypes and omits some of them. D and trimming were read from the DNA, whereas the V and J calls and clone size are those reported in that table. The table lists just over 250,000 clones, about 85% of them singletons. This sequence originates from a man between 60 and 70 years old who had recovered from COVID-19. The sequenced material came from peripheral blood.

CDR3 amino acids: CASSPSGGGQETQYF. The CDR3 DNA follows: TGTGCCAGCAGCCCTAGCGGGGGGGGCCAAGAGACCCAGTACTTC. The chain employs TRBV5-4 and TRBJ2-5, with 12 bases fitting TRBD2. CDR3 length equals 15 residues. Unmatched junction bases numbered 2, after V lost 4 bases and J lost 1 base. Germline assignment: CDR1 SGHNT and CDR2 YYREEE (reference sequence).